The 7 T cell receptor beta chains below come from one sample, sequenced in a study of T cell responses to AZD1222 COVID-19 vaccine. Clones were sequenced by immunoSEQ multiplex PCR, and TCRdb holds only the in-frame ones, with some missing. Among approximately 170,000 clones listed, 80% to 95% were seen once. The starting material was peripheral blood, obtained on day 0 of AZD1222 vaccination. Receptor source: an adult in good health.

This clone showed up just a few times. The rearrangement uses TRBV6-5 and TRBJ1-5; no clear D. CDR1 MNHEY and CDR2 SVGAGI come from the germline V gene. V gave up 6 bases and J gave up 7 bases, with 19 bases separating them. The CDR3 is 15 residues long. The CDR3 region is CASRPTHSVRQPQHF. As DNA, the CDR3 is TGTGCCAGCAGGCCGACCCACTCGGTGCGACAGCCCCAGCATTTT.

This rearrangement joins TRBV28 to TRBJ1-2; TRBD1 aligns across 7 bases. The CDR3 totals 14 residues. The germline V gene encodes CDR1 MDHEN and CDR2 SYDVKM. The J segment lost 10 bases and the V segment lost 6 bases, leaving 14 bases of the junction unmatched. CDR3 nucleotide sequence: TGTGCCAGCAGGGACCCGGGACAGCAAGATTTCTACACCTTC. It specifies CASRDPGQQDFYTF.

This clone came up once. V is TRBV6-5 and J is TRBJ2-1, with 9 nucleotides matching TRBD2. CDR1 and CDR2 (germline): MNHEY, SVGAGI. Trimming at V came to 9 bases and at J to 13 bases, leaving 13 bases not matched to a gene. CDR3 length equals 13 residues. CDR3 nucleotide sequence: TGTGCCAGTAAGTTATCTCGACTAGCGGAACAGTTCTTC. This translates into CASKLSRLAEQFF.

The chain has TRBV5-4 and TRBJ2-1; maybe TRBD2 (5 bases). The CDR3 loop spans 15 amino acids. The ends were cut back, 4 bases at V and 4 bases at J, with 15 bases in the middle. CDR1 is SGHNT and CDR2 is YYREEE in the germline V gene (reference sequence). The DNA for the CDR3 is TGTGCCAGCAGCATAGAACTAGTAGGGTACAATGAGCAGTTCTTC. Residues: CASSIELVGYNEQFF.

This chain joins TRBV9 and TRBJ2-1, with 10 bases fitting TRBD2. Germline CDR1 and CDR2: SGDLS and YYNGEE. The V and J ends lost 4 bases and 3 bases, in that order; junction bases with no gene match: 10. The CDR3 spans 17 residues. In DNA, the CDR3 is TGTGCCAGCAGCCGAATACCTCTAGCGGGAGTCTACAATGAGCAGTTCTTC. Translated: CASSRIPLAGVYNEQFF.

This clone was seen more than once but under ten times. J is TRBJ2-7 and V is TRBV18; tentative D call: TRBD2 (6 bases). Looked up from germline, CDR1 is KGHSH and CDR2 is LQKENI. V was cut by 0 bases and J by 7 bases, with 10 bases left in between. The CDR3 runs to 13 residues. Here the CDR3 reads CASSPPGGEEQYF. CDR3 DNA sequence: TGTGCCAGCTCACCACCTGGCGGGGAGGAGCAGTACTTC.

J is TRBJ2-1 and V is TRBV2; 10 nucleotides align to TRBD2. The CDR3 extends over 15 amino acids. Germline assignment: CDR1 SNHLY and CDR2 FYNNEI. V lost 6 bases and J lost 2; bases outside the gene matches: 4. In DNA form, the CDR3 reads TGTGCCAGCAGAGATGGACTAGCGGCCTACAATGAGCAGTTCTTC. Translated: CASRDGLAAYNEQFF. Full variable domain (missing parts from reference TRBV2 and TRBJ2-1): EPEVTQTPSHQVTQMGQEVILRCVPISNHLYFYWYRQILGQKVEFLVSFYNNEISEKSEIFDDQFSVERPDGSNFTLKIRSTKLEDSAMYFCASRDGLAAYNEQFFGPGTRLTVL.